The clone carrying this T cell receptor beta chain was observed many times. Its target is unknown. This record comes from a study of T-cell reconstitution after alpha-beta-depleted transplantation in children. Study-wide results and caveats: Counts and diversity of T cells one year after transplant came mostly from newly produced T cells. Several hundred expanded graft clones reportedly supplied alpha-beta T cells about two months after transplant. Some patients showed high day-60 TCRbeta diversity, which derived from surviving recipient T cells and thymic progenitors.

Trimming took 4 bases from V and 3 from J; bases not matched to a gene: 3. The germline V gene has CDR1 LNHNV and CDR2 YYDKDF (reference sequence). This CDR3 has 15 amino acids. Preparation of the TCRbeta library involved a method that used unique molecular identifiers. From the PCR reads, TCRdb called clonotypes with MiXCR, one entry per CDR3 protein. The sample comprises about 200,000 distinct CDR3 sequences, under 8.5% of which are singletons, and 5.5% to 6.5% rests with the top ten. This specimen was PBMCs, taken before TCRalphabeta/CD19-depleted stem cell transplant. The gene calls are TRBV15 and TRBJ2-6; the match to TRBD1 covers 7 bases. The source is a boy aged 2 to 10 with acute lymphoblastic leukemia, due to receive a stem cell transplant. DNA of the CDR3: TGTGCCACCAGCAAGGGGACAGATGGGGCCAACGTCCTGACTTTC. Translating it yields CATSKGTDGANVLTF.